These 29 T cell receptor beta chains were all obtained from the same sample, sequenced in a study of blood T cell repertoires in COVID-19. Clones were sequenced by immunoSEQ multiplex PCR, and TCRdb holds only the in-frame ones, with some missing. The sample carries roughly 250,000 clones, approximately 86% recorded once. Specimen: PBMCs or T cells enriched from blood (not recorded which). These receptors were taken from a woman in her 50s who had recovered from COVID-19.

This rearrangement joins TRBV21-1 to TRBJ2-2; the D call in the table, TRBD1, was not verified against the DNA. TRBV21-1 constitutes a pseudogene. This CDR3 is 20 amino acids long. CDR3 DNA: TGTGCCAGCAGCAATCCGGCCGCGGGGACAGGGACGGTTGACACCGGGGAGCTGTTTTTT. The encoded protein is CASSNPAAGTGTVDTGELFF.

The chain has TRBV19 and TRBJ2-7, with TRBD1 as a possible D gene (5 bases). The germline V and J ends were trimmed by 2 bases and 5 bases, with 13 bases remaining between them. The CDR3 is 14 residues long. Looked up from germline, CDR1 is LNHDA and CDR2 is SQIVND (reference sequence). Here the CDR3 DNA reads TGTGCCAGTAGTATAAGGGGCGGAAGGGACGAGCAGTACTTC. This codes for CASSIRGGRDEQYF.

V gene TRBV9 combines with J gene TRBJ2-1, with 12 bases fitting TRBD1. This CDR3 comprises 21 residues. The V gene end was trimmed by 4 bases and the J gene end by 7 bases; junction bases not matched to a gene: 24. The germline V gene has CDR1 SGDLS and CDR2 YYNGEE. In nucleotides, the CDR3 is TGTGCCAGCAGCCCCTACTCTCGGGACAGGGGGCCTATACCCCCTTCTAATGAGCAGTTCTTC. Translating it yields CASSPYSRDRGPIPPSNEQFF.

The chain recombines TRBV15 with TRBJ2-3, with TRBD2 matching 8 bases. CDR1 is LNHNV and CDR2 is YYDKDF in the germline V gene (reference sequence). V lost 2 bases to trimming and J lost 2 bases; unmatched junction nucleotides: 6. The CDR3 totals 16 residues. Here the CDR3 reads CATSRPPSGPTDTQYF. In DNA, the CDR3 is TGTGCCACCAGCAGACCCCCTAGCGGGCCCACAGATACGCAGTATTTT.

The chain carries TRBV28 and TRBJ1-1, with TRBD1 matching 8 bases. The CDR3 contains 14 residues. Germline assignment: CDR1 MDHEN and CDR2 SYDVKM. Losses at the gene ends were 5 bases for V and 4 bases for J; bases not matched to a gene: 6. The CDR3 nucleotides are TGTGCCAGCAGTCGCTCCACAGGGGGCACTGAAGCTTTCTTT. Its protein product is CASSRSTGGTEAFF.

This clone has just one count. This chain uses TRBV28 with TRBJ1-2, with TRBD1 matching 8 bases. Germline V gives CDR1 MDHEN, CDR2 SYDVKM. The trim removed 8 bases at V and 4 bases at J, leaving 9 bases unmatched. This CDR3 comprises 14 residues. The CDR3 coding sequence is TGTGCCAGCTGCGGACAGGGCTCTCTCTATGGCTACACCTTC. Protein: CASCGQGSLYGYTF.

The chain recombines TRBV28 with TRBJ1-5; 11 nucleotides line up with TRBD1. The CDR3 spans 14 residues. Looked up from germline, CDR1 is MDHEN and CDR2 is SYDVKM. Trimming at V came to 6 bases and at J to 11 bases, leaving 9 bases not matched to a gene. CDR3: CASSPGQGARAQHF. For the CDR3, the DNA is TGTGCCAGCAGCCCCGGACAGGGGGCGAGGGCCCAGCATTTT.

The chain links TRBV20-1 to TRBJ2-1; 7 positions agree with TRBD2. Germline-derived CDR1 and CDR2 are DFQATT and SNEGSKA (reference sequence). The CDR3 contains 16 residues. V shed 3 bases and J 4 bases; nucleotides not matched to a gene: 12. Here the CDR3 DNA reads TGCAGTGCTAGTCGAGCGGGACCACCCCAATACAATGAGCAGTTCTTC. Translation: CSASRAGPPQYNEQFF.

The gene calls are TRBV6-5 and TRBJ2-2; D is undetermined. Germline V gives CDR1 MNHEY, CDR2 SVGAGI. The CDR3 covers 15 residues. V gave up 3 bases and J gave up 0 bases, with 8 bases separating them. CDR3 sequence: CASSYSSSNTGELFF. The CDR3 DNA sequence: TGTGCCAGCAGTTATTCAAGCTCGAACACCGGGGAGCTGTTTTTT.

V gene TRBV2 combines with J gene TRBJ2-1; the match to TRBD1 covers 11 bases. J was trimmed by 4 bases and V by 5 bases; bases with no gene match: 4. The germline CDR1 and CDR2 sequences are SNHLY and FYNNEI. The CDR3 is made up of 15 amino acids. The CDR3 DNA reads TGTGCCAGCAGTCCCGGGACAGGGGGTTACAATGAGCAGTTCTTC. Protein sequence: CASSPGTGGYNEQFF.

This clone was counted a few times. J is TRBJ2-1 and V is TRBV28; a possible D gene is TRBD2 (6 bases). The CDR3 covers 16 residues. Trimming pared 6 bases from V and 4 bases from J, leaving 19 bases between. From germline, CDR1 is MDHEN and CDR2 SYDVKM. The CDR3 DNA reads as TGTGCCAGCAGCCCCGCGCGGGTGGGGAGGTACAATGAGCAGTTCTTC. Amino acids: CASSPARVGRYNEQFF.

By share, this clone counts as medium-sized. The gene calls are TRBV6-4 and TRBJ2-2; a possible D gene is TRBD1 (5 bases). Trimming removed 0 bases at V and 2 bases at J, with 10 bases between. The CDR3 spans 16 residues. CDR1 is MRHNA, CDR2 SNTAGT, per germline. The CDR3, as DNA: TGTGCCAGCAGTGACTCAGGCAGGGAAAACACCGGGGAGCTGTTTTTT. Protein: CASSDSGRENTGELFF.

CDR3 coding DNA: TGTGCCAGCAGCTTGGTTCAGAATGTCGAAAAACTGTTTTTT. This sequence encodes CASSLVQNVEKLFF. The chain combines TRBV5-6 with TRBJ1-4, with D unclear. Trimming stripped 0 bases from V and 8 bases from J, with 11 bases between. This CDR3 has 14 amino acids. Germline lookup yields CDR1 SGHDT and CDR2 YYEEEE.

V usage is TRBV7-3 and J usage is TRBJ2-1, with D unclear. Trimming pared 5 bases from V and 3 bases from J, leaving 11 bases between. This CDR3 comprises 14 residues. Germline CDR1 and CDR2: SGHTA and FQGTGA. CDR3 sequence (DNA): TGTGCCAGCAGCCCGAATTTACTCTACAATGAGCAGTTCTTC. Residues: CASSPNLLYNEQFF.

The chain couples TRBV28 to TRBJ2-7; TRBD1 might be the D (5 bases). Germline V lookup: CDR1 MDHEN, CDR2 SYDVKM. This CDR3 has 14 residues. Trimming left V 7 bases short and J 6 bases short, with 19 bases between. The CDR3 DNA follows: TGTGCCAGCACGCTAGTACAGGCCCGTGGCGAGCAGTACTTC. Protein sequence: CASTLVQARGEQYF.

Only a few counts were recorded for this clone. Distinct nucleotide sequences in the sample also encode this CDR3. This sequence joins TRBV9 and TRBJ2-1, with 8 bases fitting TRBD2. Trimming removed 4 bases from V and 1 base from J; junction bases left unmatched: 4. The CDR3 length is 15 residues. Germline V lookup: CDR1 SGDLS, CDR2 YYNGEE. The CDR3 nucleotides read TGTGCCAGCAGCCCCAGCGGGAGTTCCTACAATGAGCAGTTCTTC. Its protein product is CASSPSGSSYNEQFF.

This clone showed up just once. This chain joins TRBV6-6 and TRBJ2-7; 9 bases align to TRBD1. This CDR3 spans 15 amino acids. The ends lost 6 bases at V and 7 bases at J; junction bases unmatched: 13. CDR1 is MNHNY and CDR2 is SVGAGI in the germline V gene (reference sequence). For the CDR3, the DNA is TGTGCCAGCAGAGAACCGGGACAGGGAGCGAAAGAGCAGTACTTC. It encodes CASREPGQGAKEQYF.

The V call is TRBV4-3, the J call TRBJ1-3; no firm D call. CDR3 size: 16 residues. Trimming took 0 bases from V and 0 from J, leaving 9 bases between them. CDR1 and CDR2 from the germline V gene are LGHNA and YSLEER. CDR3 protein: CASSQDAGNSGNTIYF. CDR3 sequence (DNA): TGCGCCAGCAGCCAAGATGCGGGGAACTCTGGAAACACCATATATTTT.

The V gene is TRBV4-3, the J gene TRBJ2-1; a possible D gene is TRBD1 (5 bases). CDR1 LGHNA and CDR2 YSLEER come from the germline V gene. The V gene lost 2 bases and the J gene lost 1 base, with 15 bases spanning the gap. The CDR3 spans 17 residues. CDR3: CASSQQLGDFSYNEQFF. In DNA, the CDR3 is TGCGCCAGCAGCCAACAATTAGGGGATTTTTCCTACAATGAGCAGTTCTTC.

Only a few counts were recorded for this clone. The J gene is TRBJ2-7, the V gene TRBV5-4; maybe TRBD1 (5 bases). CDR3 size: 15 residues. The V gene lost 0 bases and the J gene lost 6 bases, with 16 bases spanning the gap. CDR1 is SGHNT, CDR2 YYREEE, per germline (reference sequence). Written as DNA, the CDR3 is TGTGCCAGCAGCTTGGCCAGGCAGGGCCCCTCCGAGCAGTACTTC. Translated, it gives CASSLARQGPSEQYF.

The rearrangement joins TRBV5-4 to TRBJ1-2; 10 positions agree with TRBD1. The trim removed 0 bases at V and 4 bases at J, leaving 6 bases unmatched. The CDR3 loop spans 16 amino acids. Per germline, CDR1 SGHNT and CDR2 YYREEE (reference sequence). CDR3 DNA: TGTGCCAGCAGCTTGGCAGCGGGACAGGGGACCTATGGCTACACCTTC. This encodes CASSLAAGQGTYGYTF.

The V call is TRBV19, the J call TRBJ1-1, with 9 bases lining up with TRBD1. The CDR3 totals 13 residues. Per the germline V gene, CDR1 is LNHDA and CDR2 is SQIVND (reference sequence). V was pared by 9 bases and J by 4 bases, with 6 bases of the junction left unmatched. CDR3 sequence reads: CASLGQGITEAFF. The CDR3 nucleotides read TGTGCCAGCTTGGGACAGGGCATCACTGAAGCTTTCTTT.

This chain links TRBV5-1 with TRBJ2-7, with D perhaps matching TRBD2 (5 bases). Germline lookup yields CDR1 SGHRS and CDR2 YFSETQ. The V end was cut by 0 bases, the J end by 3 bases, with 13 bases between. This CDR3 contains 15 residues. The CDR3 nucleotides are TGCGCCAGCAGCTTGGCCCCGGAGGCCCACTACGAGCAGTACTTC. Translating it yields CASSLAPEAHYEQYF.

As for this clone: The junction and the germline gene differ at one end; a read error may be behind it. This chain connects TRBV7-7 to TRBJ1-6, with D unresolved. CDR3 length equals 13 residues. Germline CDR1 and CDR2: SSHAT and FNYEAQ (reference sequence). In nucleotides, the CDR3 is TGTGCTAGCAGCTCCAGTCCTAATTCACCCCTCCACTTT. Amino acid sequence: CASSSSPNSPLHF.

The chain employs TRBV6-6 and TRBJ2-7, with 11 bases that match TRBD1. Looked up from germline, CDR1 is MNHNY and CDR2 is SVGAGI (reference sequence). V lost 11 bases to trimming and J lost 4 bases; unmatched junction nucleotides: 7. The CDR3 is 13 amino acids. The CDR3 coding sequence is TGTGCCGCCTCAGGGACAGGGGGGTACGAGCAGTACTTC. It codes for CAASGTGGYEQYF.

V and J are TRBV19 and TRBJ1-1; D not resolved. The germline CDR1 and CDR2 sequences are LNHDA and SQIVND (reference sequence). This CDR3 comprises 11 residues. V was clipped by 1 base and J by 10 bases, with 7 bases between them. CDR3 region: CASSIAGTAFF. CDR3 bases: TGTGCCAGTAGTATAGCGGGTACAGCTTTCTTT.

The count of this clone is one. V and J are TRBV5-1 and TRBJ2-1, with 7 nucleotides matching TRBD1. The V gene end was trimmed by 4 bases and the J gene end by 4 bases; junction bases not matched to a gene: 11. The CDR3 totals 16 residues. Germline values: CDR1 SGHRS, CDR2 YFSETQ. This chain's CDR3 is CASSPSNGDSYNEQFF. CDR3 bases: TGCGCCAGCAGCCCAAGCAATGGGGACAGTTACAATGAGCAGTTCTTC.

This chain joins TRBV7-2 and TRBJ1-2, with TRBD1 matching 8 bases. Germline-derived CDR1 and CDR2 are SGHTA and FQGNSA. V trimming: 4 bases; J trimming: 5 bases; junction bases outside the gene matches: 15. This CDR3 is 17 amino acids long. CDR3 nucleotides: TGTGCCAGCAGCTCCACAGGGGGGTTGCGGATAGAGTATGGCTACACCTTC. It is translated as CASSSTGGLRIEYGYTF.

This chain connects TRBV12-3 or TRBV12-4 to TRBJ1-1; D not resolved. The CDR3 has 13 residues. V lost 5 bases and J 4 bases, leaving 11 bases between the germline ends. The CDR3 sequence is CASSLGRSTEAFF. Here the CDR3 DNA reads TGTGCCAGCAGTCTTGGTAGGAGCACTGAAGCTTTCTTT.